Presented here are 9 T cell receptor beta chains from one specimen sequenced in a study of cytomegalovirus exposure and HLA in healthy donors. The table came from immunoSEQ multiplex PCR; TCRdb's copy has only in-frame clones and leaves some out. The sample consists of approximately 170,000 clones, approximately 81% of them appearing once. Sequenced material: PBMCs. These receptors were taken from a man aged 25 to 40 in good health and CMV-seropositive.

The chain carries TRBV30 and TRBJ1-3, with D unclear. Germline V lookup: CDR1 GTSNPN, CDR2 SVGIG (reference sequence). V shed 8 bases and J shed 0 bases, with 8 bases lying between them. CDR3 length equals 12 residues. CDR3 nucleotide sequence: TGTGCCCGGCGGGACTCTGGAAACACCATATATTTT. This codes for CARRDSGNTIYF.

The genes are TRBV6-5 and TRBJ1-6, with 8 bases that match TRBD1. This CDR3 is 13 amino acids long. Looked up from germline, CDR1 is MNHEY and CDR2 is SVGAGI. The ends lost 7 bases at V and 7 bases at J; junction bases unmatched: 3. The DNA for the CDR3 is TGTGCCAGCACCAGACAGGGGAATTCACCCCTCCACTTT. Residues: CASTRQGNSPLHF.

The chain combines TRBV2 with TRBJ1-1, with a tentative D call TRBD1 (5 bases). Trimming left V 5 bases short and J 9 bases short, with 13 bases between. CDR3 length: 12 residues. Germline V CDR1 and CDR2: SNHLY, FYNNEI. In DNA, the CDR3 is TGTGCCAGCAGTCCACGACAGAATCAAGCTTTCTTT. Translating it yields CASSPRQNQAFF. Filled out from reference TRBV2 and TRBJ1-1, the complete variable domain reads EPEVTQTPSHQVTQMGQEVILRCVPISNHLYFYWYRQILGQKVEFLVSFYNNEISEKSEIFDDQFSVERPDGSNFTLKIRSTKLEDSAMYFCASSPRQNQAFFGQGTRLTVV.

This clone has only a few counts. The V and J genes are TRBV21-1 and TRBJ1-2; TRBD1 reflects the table's D call only, with no check against the DNA. TRBV21-1 is flagged as a pseudogene. This CDR3 region has 15 residues. The CDR3 region is CASSTDRGASSGYTF. The CDR3 DNA is TGTGCCAGCAGCACGGACAGGGGCGCTTCGAGTGGCTACACCTTC.

The chain joins TRBV4-1 to TRBJ1-4, with a possible D match to TRBD1 (5 bases). The CDR3 runs to 16 residues. Trimming removed 0 bases at V and 1 base at J, with 9 bases between. The germline V gene encodes CDR1 MGHRA and CDR2 YSYEKL. Here the CDR3 DNA reads TGCGCCAGCAGCCAAGAGATAAGGGGAACTAATGAAAAACTGTTTTTT. Its translation: CASSQEIRGTNEKLFF.

The J gene is TRBJ2-3, the V gene TRBV4-2; 12 bases agree with TRBD2. Germline assignment: CDR1 LGHNA and CDR2 YNFKEQ. The J segment lost 4 bases and the V segment lost 7 bases, leaving 6 bases of the junction unmatched. This CDR3 has 15 residues. The CDR3 nucleotides read TGTGCCAGCACGCGACTAGCGGGAGAAGCAGATACGCAGTATTTT. Translation: CASTRLAGEADTQYF.

This clone was counted ten times or more. The rearrangement links TRBV23-1 to TRBJ2-7; no clear D. TRBV23-1 is treated as an ORF (open reading frame) with a function not yet certain. The CDR3 runs to 13 residues. Trimming cost V 10 bases and J 3 bases, with 16 bases left between them. The CDR3 nucleotides are TGCGCCATCCCAATTGAGAGCTACTACGAGCAGTACTTC. Its protein product is CAIPIESYYEQYF.

As to this clone: The identical CDR3 is also encoded by other nucleotide sequences in the sample. The CDR3 is CASSLDRGSTDTQYF. The CDR3 DNA follows: TGTGCCAGCAGTTTGGATCGCGGGAGCACAGATACGCAGTATTTT. This chain uses TRBV28 with TRBJ2-3; a weak D match, TRBD2 (5 bases). V lost 3 bases to trimming and J lost 0 bases, with 10 bases between them. CDR1 and CDR2 (germline): MDHEN, SYDVKM. The CDR3 has 15 residues.

For the CDR3, the DNA is TGTGCCAGCAGCCTTGGGACTAGCAGCAATGAGCAGTTCTTC. Translation gives CASSLGTSSNEQFF. V usage is TRBV7-3 and J usage is TRBJ2-1; 9 nucleotides match TRBD2. The V gene end was trimmed by 5 bases and the J gene end by 6 bases; junction bases not matched to a gene: 5. The CDR3 is made up of 14 amino acids. CDR1 is SGHTA and CDR2 is FQGTGA in the germline V gene.